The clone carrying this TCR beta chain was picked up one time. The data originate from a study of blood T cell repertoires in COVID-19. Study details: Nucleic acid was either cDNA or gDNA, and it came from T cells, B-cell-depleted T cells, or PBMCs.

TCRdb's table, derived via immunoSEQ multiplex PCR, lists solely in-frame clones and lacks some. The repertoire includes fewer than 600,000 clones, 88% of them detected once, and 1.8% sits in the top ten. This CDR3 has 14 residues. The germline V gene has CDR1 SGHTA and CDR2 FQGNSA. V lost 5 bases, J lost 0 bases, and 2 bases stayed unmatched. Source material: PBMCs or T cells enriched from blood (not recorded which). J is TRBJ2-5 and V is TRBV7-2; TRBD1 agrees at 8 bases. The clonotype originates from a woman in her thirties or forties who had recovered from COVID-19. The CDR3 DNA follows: TGTGCCAGCAGCGTGGACAGGGACCAAGAGACCCAGTACTTC. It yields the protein CASSVDRDQETQYF. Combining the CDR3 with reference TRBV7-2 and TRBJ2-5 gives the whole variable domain GAGVSQSPSNKVTEKGKDVELRCDPISGHTALYWYRQSLGQGLEFLIYFQGNSAPDKSGLPSDRFSAERTGGSVSTLTIQRTQQEDSAVYLCASSVDRDQETQYFGPGTRLLVL.